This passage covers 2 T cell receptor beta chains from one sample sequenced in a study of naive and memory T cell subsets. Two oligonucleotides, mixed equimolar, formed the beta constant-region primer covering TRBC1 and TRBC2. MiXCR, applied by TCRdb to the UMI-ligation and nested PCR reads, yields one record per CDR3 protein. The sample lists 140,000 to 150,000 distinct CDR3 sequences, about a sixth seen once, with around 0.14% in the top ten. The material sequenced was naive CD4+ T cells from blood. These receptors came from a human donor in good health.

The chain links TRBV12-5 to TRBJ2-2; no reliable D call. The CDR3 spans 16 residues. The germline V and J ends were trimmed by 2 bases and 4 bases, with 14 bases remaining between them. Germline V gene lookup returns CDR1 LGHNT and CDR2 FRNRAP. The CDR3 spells CASGLFLGIRTGELFF. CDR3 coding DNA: TGTGCTAGTGGTTTGTTTTTAGGGATCCGCACCGGGGAGCTGTTTTTT.

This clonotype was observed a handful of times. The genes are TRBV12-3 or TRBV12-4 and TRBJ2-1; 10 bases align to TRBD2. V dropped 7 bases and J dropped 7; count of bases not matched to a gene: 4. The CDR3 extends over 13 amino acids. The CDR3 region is CASTSGRGNEQFF. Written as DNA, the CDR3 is TGTGCCAGCACTAGCGGGAGAGGGAATGAGCAGTTCTTC.